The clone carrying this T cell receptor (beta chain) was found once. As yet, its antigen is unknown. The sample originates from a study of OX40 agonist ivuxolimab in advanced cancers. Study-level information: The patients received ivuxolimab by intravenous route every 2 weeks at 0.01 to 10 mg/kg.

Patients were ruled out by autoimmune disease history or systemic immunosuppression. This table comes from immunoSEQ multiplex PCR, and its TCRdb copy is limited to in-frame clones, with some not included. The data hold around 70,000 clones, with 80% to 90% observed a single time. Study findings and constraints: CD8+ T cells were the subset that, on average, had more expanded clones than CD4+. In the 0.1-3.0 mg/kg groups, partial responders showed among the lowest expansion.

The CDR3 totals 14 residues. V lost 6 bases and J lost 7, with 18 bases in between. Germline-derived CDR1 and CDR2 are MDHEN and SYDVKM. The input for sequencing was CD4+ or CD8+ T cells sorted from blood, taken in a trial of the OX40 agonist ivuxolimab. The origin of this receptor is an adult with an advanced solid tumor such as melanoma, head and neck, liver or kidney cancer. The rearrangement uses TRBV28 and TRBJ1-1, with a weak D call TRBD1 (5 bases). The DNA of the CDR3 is TGTGCCAGCAGCCCCGGGGGGGGAAGCGGTGAAGCTTTCTTT. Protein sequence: CASSPGGGSGEAFF.